This entry lists 10 T cell receptor beta chains sequenced from one sample in a study of blood T cells in healthy people across ages. Primed by a sample-barcoded 5' primer and a J-beta primer mix, a second PCR proceeded for 7 to 11 cycles. One entry per CDR3 protein results from TCRdb running MiXCR on the 5' RACE reads. The data show about 1.7 million distinct CDR3 sequences, approximately 28% seen once. The sample consisted of blood. Source of these receptors: a woman aged 25 to 39 in good health.

Written as DNA, the CDR3 is TGCAGCGTCGGACCGAACCTCTGGTACGAGCAGTACTTC. It codes for CSVGPNLWYEQYF. The rearrangement links TRBV29-1 to TRBJ2-7; unclear D gene. This CDR3 contains 13 residues. Germline loops: CDR1 SQVTM, CDR2 ANQGSEA. Trimming pared 6 bases from V and 4 bases from J, leaving 16 bases between.

The chain carries TRBV6-6 and TRBJ1-4; D gene uncertain. Trimming removed 4 bases from V and 8 bases from J, with 14 bases in between. This CDR3 comprises 14 residues. Germline CDR1 and CDR2: MNHNY and SVGAGI (reference sequence). Here the CDR3 reads CASSSFGGREKLFF. The CDR3, as DNA: TGTGCCAGCAGTTCCTTTGGAGGAAGGGAAAAACTGTTTTTT.

The chain uses TRBV19 and TRBJ2-7; D is undetermined. V was pared by 1 base and J by 2 bases, with 6 bases between. The germline gives CDR1 LNHDA, CDR2 SQIVND (reference sequence). The CDR3 loop spans 13 amino acids. CDR3: CASSIASAYEQYF. Here the CDR3 DNA reads TGTGCCAGTAGTATAGCCTCGGCCTACGAGCAGTACTTC.

The sample holds a few counts of this clonotype. This chain uses TRBV11-2 with TRBJ1-1, with D perhaps matching TRBD1 (5 bases). Germline V gene sequence: CDR1 SGHAT, CDR2 FQNNGV. The CDR3 sequence is 13 residues long. V was shortened by 4 bases and J by 0 bases, with 6 bases between the two germline ends. DNA for the CDR3: TGTGCCAGCAGCTGGGGGATGAACACTGAAGCTTTCTTT. This translates into CASSWGMNTEAFF.

This clonotype was detected a few times. The V and J genes are TRBV18 and TRBJ2-7, with D unclear. Trimming took 2 bases from V and 2 from J, leaving 13 bases between them. Germline assignment: CDR1 KGHSH and CDR2 LQKENI. The CDR3 consists of 15 residues. DNA for the CDR3: TGTGCCAGCTCACCATATGACGGCGGAGCCTACGAGCAGTACTTC. Amino acid sequence: CASSPYDGGAYEQYF.

The chain is built from TRBV9 and TRBJ2-1, with D perhaps TRBD2 (5 bases). Trimming pared 4 bases from V and 5 bases from J, leaving 16 bases between. The CDR3 covers 15 residues. Germline values: CDR1 SGDLS, CDR2 YYNGEE. CDR3 sequence: CASSPGVANHNEQFF. CDR3 nucleotides: TGTGCCAGCAGCCCCGGGGTGGCCAACCACAATGAGCAGTTCTTC.

A word on this clonotype: Given a much more abundant clone one base away, this may be a read error. The chain is built from TRBV12-5 and TRBJ2-7, with a tentative D call TRBD2 (6 bases). CDR1 and CDR2 from the germline V gene are LGHNT and FRNRAP. The CDR3 extends over 14 amino acids. The CDR3 sequence: CASVPGSGSYGQYF. For the CDR3, the DNA is TGTGCTAGTGTCCCGGGTAGCGGATCCTACGGGCAGTACTTC. The variable domain in full, completed from reference TRBV12-5 and TRBJ2-7, reads DARVTQTPRHKVTEMGQEVTMRCQPILGHNTVFWYRQTMMQGLELLAYFRNRAPLDDSGMPKDRFSAEMPDATLATLKIQPSEPRDSAVYFCASVPGSGSYGQYFGPGTRLTVT.

This clonotype has more than one count but fewer than ten. The V and J genes are TRBV6-4 and TRBJ2-5, with TRBD1 identical over 9 bases. The CDR3 totals 13 residues. Per germline, CDR1 MRHNA and CDR2 SNTAGT. The V gene end was trimmed by 2 bases and the J gene end by 6 bases; junction bases not matched to a gene: 1. CDR3 nucleotide sequence: TGTGCCAGCAGTGACGGACAGGGGAAGACCCAGTACTTC. Translation: CASSDGQGKTQYF.

The sample holds a few counts of this clonotype. A much larger clone lies one base from this, so it may be a read error. The rearrangement links TRBV9 to TRBJ2-1; D possibly corresponds to TRBD1 (6 bases). The CDR3 runs to 15 residues. From germline, CDR1 is SGDLS and CDR2 YYNGEE. Between the trimmed V and J ends, which lost 0 bases and 10 bases, there was a span of 17 bases. CDR3 residues: CASSVGGTSSYEQFF. The CDR3 DNA sequence: TGTGCCAGCAGCGTAGGGGGGACAAGCTCCTACGAGCAGTTCTTC.

The chain combines TRBV7-9 with TRBJ1-1, with 8 positions matching TRBD1. The CDR3 spans 15 residues. V was clipped by 7 bases and J by 8 bases; unmatched bases: 15. Germline V gives CDR1 SEHNR, CDR2 FQNEAQ (reference sequence). CDR3 DNA: TGTGCCAGCACTCTCTCGGGACAGGCTGTGACAGAAGCTTTCTTT. Residues: CASTLSGQAVTEAFF.